What follows are 31 T cell receptor beta chains derived from one specimen sequenced in a study of T-cell reconstitution after alpha-beta-depleted transplantation in children. Researchers prepared the TCRbeta library using unique molecular identifiers, the study reports. TCRdb re-derived calls from the PCR reads in MiXCR, one entry per CDR3 protein. Found here are approximately 800,000 distinct CDR3 sequences, 15% to 20% of them singletons; the top ten hold approximately 4.5%. Material: PBMCs, mostly from graft donor cells, obtained 360 days after TCRalphabeta/CD19-depleted stem cell transplant. The receptors derive from a male patient aged 10-17 years who had a stem cell transplant for acute lymphoblastic leukemia, so the T cells may come from the graft donor.

V and J are TRBV7-9 and TRBJ2-1; 8 bases agree with TRBD2. The CDR3 totals 17 residues. CDR1 and CDR2 (germline): SEHNR, FQNEAQ (reference sequence). V lost 6 bases, J lost 3 bases, and 13 bases stayed unmatched. Here the CDR3 reads CASRPRGREGLYNEQFF. The CDR3, as DNA: TGTGCCAGCAGACCTCGAGGACGGGAGGGCCTCTACAATGAGCAGTTCTTC.

As DNA, the CDR3 is TGCGCCAGCAGCCAAGATAATGGCCGGACAGGGAACCTACATCATGTGAACACTGAAGCTTTCTTT. This gives the protein CASSQDNGRTGNLHHVNTEAFF. The V gene is TRBV4-1, the J gene TRBJ1-1, with 8 nucleotides matching TRBD1. The CDR3 loop spans 22 amino acids. CDR1 is MGHRA and CDR2 is YSYEKL in the germline V gene. The ends lost 0 bases at V and 0 bases at J; junction bases unmatched: 21.

The sample holds a few counts of this clonotype. The rearrangement joins TRBV11-1 to TRBJ2-7, with D tentatively TRBD2 (8 bases). The germline V and J ends were trimmed by 6 bases and 1 base, with 28 bases remaining between them. CDR1 and CDR2 from the germline V gene are SGHAT and FQDESV (reference sequence). There are 19 residues in the CDR3. The CDR3 region has the DNA TGTGCCAGCAGAAGGAAAACAGGGGAAGCGGGAGTTCGGTCCTACGAGCAGTACTTC. Protein sequence: CASRRKTGEAGVRSYEQYF.

This clonotype was counted only a few times. The chain is built from TRBV10-3 and TRBJ2-3; D is uncertain. The CDR3 is 11 amino acids. CDR1 ENHRY and CDR2 SYGVKD come from the germline V gene. The germline V and J ends were trimmed by 0 bases and 8 bases, with 3 bases remaining between them. CDR3 bases: TGTGCCATCAGTGAGTCTGCTACGCAGTATTTT. This gives the protein CAISESATQYF.

V gene TRBV5-1 combines with J gene TRBJ2-5; D is possibly TRBD1 or TRBD2 (5 bases each). V was clipped by 3 bases and J by 4 bases, with 16 bases between them. The CDR3 is 15 residues long. CDR1 and CDR2 from the germline V gene are SGHRS and YFSETQ. The CDR3 reads CASSSKRGTIETQYF. CDR3 nucleotide sequence: TGCGCCAGCAGCTCGAAGAGGGGTACCATAGAGACCCAGTACTTC.

The chain joins TRBV6-4 to TRBJ2-3; 8 nucleotides align to TRBD1. Per germline, CDR1 MRHNA and CDR2 SNTAGT. CDR3 length: 15 residues. After removal of 4 bases from V and 2 bases from J, the junction contained 5 bases not matched to a gene. The CDR3 DNA sequence: TGTGCCAGCAGTGCCAGGGGGCGGGACACAGATACGCAGTATTTT. The encoded protein is CASSARGRDTDTQYF.

V usage is TRBV11-2 and J usage is TRBJ2-7; the D call may be TRBD1 or TRBD2 (5 bases each). Germline CDR1 is SGHAT and CDR2 is FQNNGV. There are 17 residues in the CDR3. Trimming took off 1 base at V and 1 base at J, with 17 bases between the two ends. This CDR3 reads CASSLAGLAVGSYEQYF. CDR3 coding DNA: TGTGCCAGCAGCTTAGCGGGGCTAGCTGTGGGTTCCTACGAGCAGTACTTC.

There are a few counts of this clonotype. The chain employs TRBV6-5 and TRBJ2-1; D may be TRBD1 (6 bases). Per germline, CDR1 MNHEY and CDR2 SVGAGI. CDR3 length equals 15 residues. V gave up 2 bases and J gave up 3 bases, with 11 bases separating them. The CDR3 loop reads CASSYRTVYYNEQFF. The CDR3 DNA is TGTGCCAGCAGTTACAGGACAGTCTACTACAATGAGCAGTTCTTC.

This clonotype appeared a few times. The CDR3 DNA is TGCGCCAGCAGCTTCGTGCAGGGGAGAGAGACCCAGTACTTC. It yields the protein CASSFVQGRETQYF. This chain uses TRBV5-1 with TRBJ2-5, with a weak D call TRBD1 (6 bases). Germline V gene lookup returns CDR1 SGHRS and CDR2 YFSETQ. Trimming pared 2 bases from V and 4 bases from J, leaving 12 bases between. The CDR3 loop spans 14 amino acids.

This chain joins TRBV15 and TRBJ2-5, with TRBD2 matching over 9 bases. The CDR3 spans 20 residues. J was trimmed by 2 bases and V by 0 bases; bases with no gene match: 16. Germline CDR1 reads LNHNV; CDR2 reads YYDKDF (reference sequence). DNA of the CDR3: TGTGCCACCAGCAGAGATGAGGGGTCGGCTAGCGGGGCCCTACAAGAGACCCAGTACTTC. Translated: CATSRDEGSASGALQETQYF. Combining the CDR3 with reference TRBV15 and TRBJ2-5 gives the whole variable domain DAMVIQNPRYQVTQFGKPVTLSCSQTLNHNVMYWYQQKSSQAPKLLFHYYDKDFNNEADTPDNFQSRRPNTSFCFLDIRSPGLGDTAMYLCATSRDEGSASGALQETQYFGPGTRLLVL.

The genes are TRBV15 and TRBJ2-3; 15 bases align to TRBD2. V dropped 3 bases and J dropped 8; count of bases not matched to a gene: 9. The germline gives CDR1 LNHNV, CDR2 YYDKDF (reference sequence). The CDR3 extends over 17 amino acids. CDR3 in DNA: TGTGCCACCAGCAGGATATGGACTAGCGGGAGGGCAGGTACGCAGTATTTT. Translating gives CATSRIWTSGRAGTQYF. The variable domain in full, completed from reference TRBV15 and TRBJ2-3, reads DAMVIQNPRYQVTQFGKPVTLSCSQTLNHNVMYWYQQKSSQAPKLLFHYYDKDFNNEADTPDNFQSRRPNTSFCFLDIRSPGLGDTAMYLCATSRIWTSGRAGTQYFGPGTRLTVL.

Only a few counts were recorded for this clonotype. The chain carries TRBV7-3 and TRBJ2-1; the match to TRBD1 covers 10 bases. The CDR3 contains 16 residues. CDR1 and CDR2 (germline): SGHTA, FQGTGA. V lost 5 bases to trimming and J lost 8 bases; unmatched junction nucleotides: 12. Here the CDR3 DNA reads TGTGCCAGCAGCCGAGTACTCGGGACAGGGGTAGATGAGCAGTTCTTC. As protein: CASSRVLGTGVDEQFF.

This clonotype was recorded a few times. This rearrangement joins TRBV5-1 to TRBJ2-5, with 9 bases matching TRBD1. Germline CDR1 SGHRS, CDR2 YFSETQ. The CDR3 totals 16 residues. V lost 4 bases to trimming and J lost 4 bases; unmatched junction nucleotides: 11. The CDR3 sequence is CASSPDRGVIRETQYF. CDR3 in DNA: TGCGCCAGCAGCCCGGACAGGGGCGTCATCCGAGAGACCCAGTACTTC.

This clonotype came up a few times. The chain couples TRBV10-1 to TRBJ2-7; TRBD1 matches at 7 bases. Looked up from germline, CDR1 is WNHNN and CDR2 is SYGVQD (reference sequence). The CDR3 sequence is 14 residues long. The trim removed 10 bases at V and 3 bases at J, leaving 12 bases unmatched. CDR3 DNA: TGCGCCACCCATCACCGACAGGGATACTACGAGCAGTACTTC. This translates into CATHHRQGYYEQYF.

The sample holds many counts of this clonotype. The chain couples TRBV7-2 to TRBJ2-1, with D perhaps matching TRBD1 (5 bases). Looked up from germline, CDR1 is SGHTA and CDR2 is FQGNSA. V was shortened by 1 base and J by 8 bases, with 12 bases between the two germline ends. The CDR3 runs to 14 residues. The CDR3 coding sequence is TGTGCCAGCAGCTTAGGGTGGGTAGGGGATGAGCAGTTCTTC. Translation gives CASSLGWVGDEQFF.

The chain uses TRBV4-1 and TRBJ2-7; 9 bases map to TRBD1. The CDR3 consists of 16 residues. The J segment lost 1 base and the V segment lost 0 bases, leaving 4 bases of the junction unmatched. Germline-derived CDR1 and CDR2 are MGHRA and YSYEKL. The CDR3 sequence is CASSQDPGQGSYEQYF. The DNA for the CDR3 is TGCGCCAGCAGCCAAGATCCGGGACAGGGATCCTACGAGCAGTACTTC.

This clonotype was seen at least ten times. The chain recombines TRBV7-9 with TRBJ2-7; D is undetermined. CDR1 SEHNR and CDR2 FQNEAQ come from the germline V gene (reference sequence). V was shortened by 3 bases and J by 0 bases, with 9 bases between the two germline ends. The CDR3 loop spans 14 amino acids. In DNA form, the CDR3 reads TGTGCCAGCAGCTTGGAGTCTAGCTCCTACGAGCAGTACTTC. This sequence encodes CASSLESSSYEQYF.

This chain links TRBV12-3 or TRBV12-4 with TRBJ2-2; 9 bases map to TRBD2. J lost 7 bases, V lost 3 bases, and 3 bases had no gene match. The CDR3 consists of 14 residues. Here the CDR3 DNA reads TGTGCCAGCAGTTTGCGGGAGGGCCTCGGGGAGCTGTTTTTT. Its translation is CASSLREGLGELFF.

This clonotype has only a few counts. The genes are TRBV20-1 and TRBJ2-1, with a tentative D call TRBD2 (6 bases). Germline assignment: CDR1 DFQATT and CDR2 SNEGSKA (reference sequence). This CDR3 contains 16 residues. The V end lost 8 bases, the J end lost 3 bases, and 23 bases lay between the germline ends. This CDR3 is CSPRGSGVRYYNEQFF. For the CDR3, the DNA is TGCAGTCCCCGGGGGAGCGGAGTGCGGTACTACAATGAGCAGTTCTTC.

This clonotype was counted a few times. This chain links TRBV4-1 with TRBJ1-4, with 10 bases matching TRBD1. CDR1 MGHRA and CDR2 YSYEKL come from the germline V gene. The CDR3 extends over 15 amino acids. The V segment lost 5 bases and the J segment 11 bases; nucleotides outside the gene matches: 11. CDR3 in amino acids: CASSFPGQGLRKLFF. The CDR3 DNA reads as TGCGCCAGCAGCTTTCCGGGACAGGGGTTACGGAAACTGTTTTTT.

Here the CDR3 DNA reads TGCGCCAGCAGCTCTCGGGTACTAGCCTACAATGAGCAGTTCTTC. It yields the protein CASSSRVLAYNEQFF. The rearrangement uses TRBV5-1 and TRBJ2-1; tentatively, D is TRBD2 (5 bases). The CDR3 consists of 15 residues. Germline lookup yields CDR1 SGHRS and CDR2 YFSETQ. Trimming left V 3 bases short and J 2 bases short, with 12 bases between.

A few counts support this clonotype. The CDR3 is CASSLSGTGYGYGYTF. The CDR3 DNA reads TGTGCCAGCAGCCTATCCGGGACAGGATATGGCTATGGCTACACCTTC. The V call is TRBV3-1, the J call TRBJ1-2, with 8 positions matching TRBD1. V lost 4 bases to trimming and J lost 4 bases; unmatched junction nucleotides: 11. CDR1 and CDR2 from the germline V gene are LGHDT and YNNKEL (reference sequence). CDR3 size: 16 residues.

This clonotype was observed at least ten times. This chain joins TRBV12-3 or TRBV12-4 and TRBJ2-3; 7 bases line up with TRBD2. The CDR3 is 14 amino acids. The J segment lost 1 base and the V segment lost 7 bases, leaving 5 bases of the junction unmatched. The CDR3 bases are TGTGCCAGCACCCTCAGCGGGGGCACAGATACGCAGTATTTT. It is translated as CASTLSGGTDTQYF.

This clonotype was picked up one time. The rearrangement links TRBV18 to TRBJ1-1; D ambiguous. The CDR3 length is 14 residues. Germline CDR1 reads KGHSH; CDR2 reads LQKENI. V lost 3 bases and J lost 1, with 9 bases in between. This CDR3 is CASSPLVENTEAFF. CDR3 in DNA: TGTGCCAGCTCACCGCTAGTAGAGAACACTGAAGCTTTCTTT.

The sample holds many counts of this clonotype. The junction shows a germline mismatch at one end, possibly a read error. The rearrangement uses TRBV29-1 and TRBJ2-7; the D gene is possibly TRBD2 (6 bases). CDR1 SQVTM and CDR2 ANQGSEA come from the germline V gene. The CDR3 spans 8 residues. The CDR3: CSVGGDEF. The CDR3 nucleotides are TGCAGCGTTGGGGGGGACGAGTTC.

This clonotype has only a few counts. The chain employs TRBV28 and TRBJ2-7, with D tentatively TRBD1 or TRBD2 (5 bases each). Germline assignment: CDR1 MDHEN and CDR2 SYDVKM. This CDR3 region has 16 residues. V lost 3 bases, J lost 0 bases, and 15 bases lay in between. The CDR3 nucleotides are TGTGCCAGCAGTTTTGGGACGTGGGGAAGCTCCTACGAGCAGTACTTC. Translating it yields CASSFGTWGSSYEQYF.

This clonotype was counted ten times or more. The chain joins TRBV5-1 to TRBJ2-1; TRBD1 is a possible D gene (6 bases). The CDR3 is 15 amino acids. With 4 bases removed from V and 1 base from J, the gap between germline ends came to 12 bases. CDR1 SGHRS and CDR2 YFSETQ come from the germline V gene. CDR3: CASSPTGWSYNEQFF. The CDR3 nucleotides read TGCGCCAGCAGCCCTACAGGGTGGTCCTACAATGAGCAGTTCTTC.

A few counts support this clonotype. The gene calls are TRBV20-1 and TRBJ2-5; D call uncertain. Trimming left V 1 base short and J 3 bases short, with 6 bases between. The CDR3 is 12 residues long. CDR1 DFQATT and CDR2 SNEGSKA come from the germline V gene (reference sequence). The CDR3 region has the DNA TGCAGTGCTAGAGGGCCAAAAGAGACCCAGTACTTC. Translating gives CSARGPKETQYF.

This clonotype occurred a few times. The chain is built from TRBV6-1 and TRBJ1-4; 10 bases map to TRBD1. The CDR3 covers 13 residues. J gave up 7 bases and V 9 bases, and 5 bases lay outside the gene matches. Germline loops: CDR1 MNHNS, CDR2 SASEGT. This CDR3 is CASNRDRGEKLFF. DNA for the CDR3: TGTGCCAGTAACCGGGACAGGGGTGAAAAACTGTTTTTT.

This chain links TRBV5-1 with TRBJ2-1; D gene uncertain. This CDR3 is 14 amino acids long. Trimming shortened V by 2 bases and J by 6 bases, and 12 bases separated the two germline ends. Germline assignment: CDR1 SGHRS and CDR2 YFSETQ. Here the CDR3 DNA reads TGCGCCAGCAGCTTCGTGGTCTTAGCCAATGAGCAGTTCTTC. Translating gives CASSFVVLANEQFF. The entire variable domain, with the rest obtained from reference TRBV5-1 and TRBJ2-1, is as follows: KAGVTQTPRYLIKTRGQQVTLSCSPISGHRSVSWYQQTPGQGLQFLFEYFSETQRNKGNFPGRFSGRQFSNSRSEMNVSTLELGDSALYLCASSFVVLANEQFFGPGTRLTVL.

The genes are TRBV5-1 and TRBJ2-7, with TRBD1 identical over 11 bases. Germline V CDR1 and CDR2: SGHRS, YFSETQ. Trimming at V came to 3 bases and at J to 6 bases, leaving 8 bases not matched to a gene. The CDR3 is made up of 15 amino acids. CDR3 residues: CASSSIGQGAFEQYF. DNA for the CDR3: TGCGCCAGCAGCTCCATCGGACAGGGGGCCTTCGAGCAGTACTTC. The full variable domain, rest sourced from reference TRBV5-1 and TRBJ2-7, is KAGVTQTPRYLIKTRGQQVTLSCSPISGHRSVSWYQQTPGQGLQFLFEYFSETQRNKGNFPGRFSGRQFSNSRSEMNVSTLELGDSALYLCASSSIGQGAFEQYFGPGTRLTVT.